A single sample gave rise to the 2 T cell receptor beta chains below, sequenced in a study of control samples from healthy donors and cancer patients. Generated by immunoSEQ multiplex PCR, the TCRdb table keeps only in-frame clones and is missing some. This sample yields 130,000 or so clones, of which 80% to 90% are seen a single time; roughly 12% belongs to the top ten. Sequenced sample: blood. The receptors here all came from a man aged 25 to 40 in good health.

The V gene is TRBV5-1, the J gene TRBJ2-3, with D possibly matching TRBD2 (5 bases). Germline CDR1 reads SGHRS; CDR2 reads YFSETQ. The CDR3 has 15 residues. The germline V and J ends were trimmed by 0 bases and 1 base, with 9 bases remaining between them. CDR3 sequence (DNA): TGCGCCAGCAGCTTGGGAGGGCTCGGCACAGATACGCAGTATTTT. It encodes CASSLGGLGTDTQYF.

V is TRBV18 and J is TRBJ1-5; tentative D call: TRBD1 (6 bases). This CDR3 has 16 residues. The germline gives CDR1 KGHSH, CDR2 LQKENI. The V and J ends lost 3 bases and 4 bases respectively, with 16 bases between them. This CDR3 is CASSPGLGGTNQPQHF. CDR3 bases: TGTGCCAGCTCACCTGGCCTAGGAGGGACAAATCAGCCCCAGCATTTT.